This T cell receptor (beta chain) was retrieved from a study of T cells expressing NK-cell markers. Findings and limits, study-wide: These clonotypes additionally ranked first within the CD3+CD56-NKG2C+ fraction of four donors.

Making the TCR beta cDNA relied on 5'RACE template switching with UMIs. From its re-call of the 5' RACE reads, TCRdb lists each CDR3 protein once, without DNA. The specimen's table records about 540,000 distinct CDR3 sequences. The germline CDR1 and CDR2 sequences are DFQATT and SNEGSKA (reference sequence). This CDR3 has 17 amino acids. To note about this clonotype: Antigen specificity is unknown.

The specimen was blood T cells: a sorted CD56 or NKG2C T cell subset, CD4+ or CD8+ T cells, or bulk PBMC T cells (not recorded which). This chain links TRBV20-1 with TRBJ2-2; TCRdb indicates TRBD2, and absent DNA this call remains unverified. This sequence originates from a man younger than 35 in good health. The CDR3 loop reads CSARDWTSGRATGELFF.